This is a list of T cell receptor beta chains from one sample in a study. TCRdb recomputed calls from the 5' RACE reads with MiXCR, one row per CDR3 protein. The sample holds around 33,000 distinct CDR3 sequences, around 24% seen once. Material for sequencing was memory CD4+ T cells sorted from blood. Receptors were obtained from a female donor with breast cancer. CDR3s include the opening cysteine and the closing phenylalanine or tryptophan. A D gene is named only where the DNA matches it firmly. Size tells how often a clone was seen (once, few, many) or the class of an expanded clone, and some rows leave it out.

j_call	v_call	d_call	clone_size	cdr3_nt	cdr3_aa
TRBJ2-1	TRBV20-1	NA	NA	TGCAGTACTAGAGATAACAGGGCCGGGAATGAGCAGTTCTTC	CSTRDNRAGNEQFF
TRBJ2-2	TRBV6-5	NA	NA	TGTGCCAGCAGTTCCCGTGGGGTCGGGGAGCTGTTTTTT	CASSSRGVGELFF
TRBJ2-1	TRBV20-1	TRBD2	few	TGCAGTGCTAGAGATCTAGCGGGGGCCTACAATGAGCAGTTCTTC	CSARDLAGAYNEQFF
TRBJ1-4	TRBV6-5	NA	medium-sized	TGTGCCAGCAGTTACTCGAGGGATTCGGGAACTAATGAAAAACTGTTTTTT	CASSYSRDSGTNEKLFF
TRBJ1-5	TRBV11-2	NA	many	TGTGCCAGCAGCTTCAGCCAGAATCAGCCCCAGCATTTT	CASSFSQNQPQHF
TRBJ2-1	TRBV7-2	TRBD2	few	TGTGCCAGCAGCCTGAGACTAGCGTGGGACAATGAGCAGTTCTTC	CASSLRLAWDNEQFF
TRBJ1-2	TRBV5-1	NA	NA	TGCGCCAGCAGCCCGATGACAGGAAACTATGGCTACACCTTC	CASSPMTGNYGYTF
TRBJ2-5	TRBV12-3/TRBV12-4	TRBD1	NA	TGTGCCAGCAGTCCTGGACAGGAAGAGACCCGGTACTTC	CASSPGQEETRYF
TRBJ2-5	TRBV4-1	NA	few	TGCGCCAGCAGCCAAAGAGCCCGGGAGACCCAGTACTTC	CASSQRARETQYF
TRBJ2-3	TRBV27	TRBD2	NA	TGTGCCGGCAGTTTAGGCGGGGGGGGGAGAGATACGCAGTATTTT	CAGSLGGGGRDTQYF
TRBJ2-1	TRBV9	NA	NA	TGTGCCAGCAGCCAGCGGGCCTCCGATTACGATGAGCAGTTCTTC	CASSQRASDYDEQFF
TRBJ2-7	TRBV12-3/TRBV12-4	NA	NA	TGTGCCAGCAGTATGAAGGTGGAGTACTTC	CASSMKVEYF
TRBJ2-3	TRBV5-1	TRBD2	NA	TGCGCCAGCAGCCCGGCTAGCGGGGGGGCTGGCGATACGCAGTATTTT	CASSPASGGAGDTQYF
TRBJ2-5	TRBV27	TRBD2	few	TGTGCCAGCACCGAGCGGGGATCTGGGGAGACCCAGTACTTC	CASTERGSGETQYF
TRBJ2-7	TRBV20-1	NA	NA	TGCAGTGCCGGAAGGACAGCCGAGCAGTACTTC	CSAGRTAEQYF
TRBJ2-3	TRBV6-1	NA	NA	TGTGCCAGCAGTTTACGGTCGTACACAGATACGCAGTATTTT	CASSLRSYTDTQYF
TRBJ2-5	TRBV4-1	NA	many	TGCGCCAGCAGCCACCCCAGGGAGGAGACCCAGTACTTC	CASSHPREETQYF
TRBJ2-1	TRBV29-1	NA	NA	TGCAGCCCTATGAAGAGCTCCTACAATGAGCAGTTCTTC	CSPMKSSYNEQFF
TRBJ2-5	TRBV12-3/TRBV12-4	NA	many	TGTGCCAGCAGTTTGGTGGCAGAGACCCAGTACTTC	CASSLVAETQYF
TRBJ2-7	TRBV4-1	NA	NA	TGCGCCAGCAGCCCTTCGCGGGTGTTAGACTACGAGCAGTACTTC	CASSPSRVLDYEQYF
TRBJ1-4	TRBV24-1	TRBD1	NA	TGTGCCACCAGTGACCCCCCTCAGACAGGGGATGAAAAACTGTTTTTT	CATSDPPQTGDEKLFF
TRBJ2-1	TRBV9	TRBD2	many	TGTGCCAGCAGCGTAACTGGAGCGGGGGATGAGCAGTTCTTC	CASSVTGAGDEQFF
TRBJ2-2	TRBV6-2/TRBV6-3	NA	many	TGTGCCAGCACCGGCATGTCCACCGGGGAGCTGTTTTTT	CASTGMSTGELFF
TRBJ2-2	TRBV12-3/TRBV12-4	NA	many	TGTGCCAGCAGTTTGAGAGGTTTGGTGGGTAGCGGACAAAAAACCGGGGAGCTGTTTTTT	CASSLRGLVGSGQKTGELFF
TRBJ2-4	TRBV28	TRBD1	NA	TGTGCCAGTCGGACCGTGGACAGGGTCTTCGCCAAAAACATTCAGTACTTC	CASRTVDRVFAKNIQYF
TRBJ1-2	TRBV9	NA	NA	TGTGCCAGCAGCGTAGAACAGGACTATGGCTACACCTTC	CASSVEQDYGYTF
TRBJ2-2	TRBV28	NA	NA	TGTGCCAGCAGTCCGCCTGTGGCCGGGGAGCTGTTTTTT	CASSPPVAGELFF
TRBJ2-7	TRBV4-1	NA	few	TGCGCCAGCAGCCAAGATGACAGGGAGGCCTACGAGCAGTACTTC	CASSQDDREAYEQYF
TRBJ2-5	TRBV27	TRBD2	NA	TGTGCCAGCAGTTTACTCACTAGCGGGGGTCGGGAGACCCAGTACTTC	CASSLLTSGGRETQYF
TRBJ2-3	TRBV9	TRBD2	few	TGTGCCAGCAGGGCGGCGGGGGGGGAAGATACGCAGTATTTT	CASRAAGGEDTQYF
TRBJ2-1	TRBV27	NA	NA	TGTGCCAGCAGTTTATCGGACCCCTACAATGAGCAGTTCTTC	CASSLSDPYNEQFF
TRBJ1-5	TRBV6-5	NA	medium-sized	TGTGCCAGCAGTTACTCCGGCGGTGGACCCCAGCATTTT	CASSYSGGGPQHF
TRBJ1-6	TRBV7-3	NA	few	TGTGCCAGCAGCCTAAGACAAAATTCACCCCTCCACTTT	CASSLRQNSPLHF
TRBJ1-5	TRBV28	NA	NA	TGTGCCAGCAGATCCTTGCAACCGGGACGCCTAGAGCCCCAGCATTTT	CASRSLQPGRLEPQHF
TRBJ1-1	TRBV15	NA	few	TGTGCCACCAGCAGAGAAGTTGGCAGGAACACTGAAGCTTTCTTT	CATSREVGRNTEAFF
TRBJ2-5	TRBV3-1	TRBD2	few	TGTGCCAGCAGCCAGGGACTAGGGGGTCGGGAGACCCAGTACTTC	CASSQGLGGRETQYF
TRBJ1-1	TRBV20-1	NA	few	TGCAGTGCTAGAGTTCTGAACACTGAAGCTTTCTTT	CSARVLNTEAFF